These T cell receptor beta chains were read from a single sample in a study of blood T cell repertoires in COVID-19. Sequencing used immunoSEQ multiplex PCR; TCRdb keeps in-frame clones, though not all of them. The top ten clones hold about 10% of a sample with 90,000 to 150,000 clones, about four fifths of them seen once. The sample consisted of peripheral blood. The receptors derive from a human donor in a cohort sampled during active COVID-19. Each CDR3 is given with its conserved first and last residue. Fields, in order: J gene, V gene, clone size, D gene, CDR3 DNA, CDR3 protein. A D gene is named only where the DNA matches it firmly. Clone size is shown for a subset of rows, as once, few, many or a class of expanded clone.

J gene: TRBJ1-2
V gene: TRBV6-6
clone size: once
D gene: NA
CDR3 DNA: TGTGCCAGCCTTACACCGGGACAATTATATGGCTACACCTTC
CDR3 protein: CASLTPGQLYGYTF

J gene: TRBJ1-2
V gene: TRBV4-1
clone size: NA
D gene: NA
CDR3 DNA: TGCGCCAGCAGCCCCCAACAGGGCCTATCTAACTATGGCTACACCTTC
CDR3 protein: CASSPQQGLSNYGYTF

J gene: TRBJ2-5
V gene: TRBV6-6
clone size: NA
D gene: TRBD1
CDR3 DNA: TGTGCCAGCAGTTTGGACAGGGGTGAGACCCAGTACTTC
CDR3 protein: CASSLDRGETQYF

J gene: TRBJ1-1
V gene: TRBV4-2
clone size: NA
D gene: NA
CDR3 DNA: TGTGCCAGCAGCCCCCAAGGGAGGGGGATTAACACTGAAGCTTTCTTT
CDR3 protein: CASSPQGRGINTEAFF

J gene: TRBJ2-7
V gene: TRBV3-1/TRBV3-2
clone size: NA
D gene: NA
CDR3 DNA: TGTGCCAGCAGCCGAAGAGGAATTTTCTACGAGCAGTACTTC
CDR3 protein: CASSRRGIFYEQYF

J gene: TRBJ2-7
V gene: TRBV7-9
clone size: NA
D gene: NA
CDR3 DNA: TGTGCCAGCAGCTATGGGCTTGAGCAGTACTTC
CDR3 protein: CASSYGLEQYF

J gene: TRBJ2-6
V gene: TRBV7-3
clone size: NA
D gene: NA
CDR3 DNA: TGTGCCAGCAGCCCGGCCGGCGGCAGATCTGGGGCCAACGTCCTGACTTTC
CDR3 protein: CASSPAGGRSGANVLTF

J gene: TRBJ2-7
V gene: TRBV11-3
clone size: few
D gene: TRBD1
CDR3 DNA: TGTGCCAGCAGCTTGGGACAGGTTGGCGAGCAGTACTTC
CDR3 protein: CASSLGQVGEQYF

J gene: TRBJ2-1
V gene: TRBV6-6
clone size: NA
D gene: NA
CDR3 DNA: TGTGCCAGCAGTACGGACTACTACAATGAGCAGTTCTTC
CDR3 protein: CASSTDYYNEQFF

J gene: TRBJ2-7
V gene: TRBV5-1
clone size: few
D gene: NA
CDR3 DNA: TGCGCCAGCAGCTTGGACGGGAGTTCCCCCAACGAGCAGTACTTC
CDR3 protein: CASSLDGSSPNEQYF

J gene: TRBJ1-5
V gene: TRBV9
clone size: NA
D gene: NA
CDR3 DNA: TGTGCCAGCAGCGTAGGGGGGGTTCAGCCCCAGCATTTT
CDR3 protein: CASSVGGVQPQHF

J gene: TRBJ2-1
V gene: TRBV14
clone size: NA
D gene: TRBD2
CDR3 DNA: TGTGCCAGCAGCCAAGAGGAGCGGGGGGGGTATGAGCAGTTCTTC
CDR3 protein: CASSQEERGGYEQFF

J gene: TRBJ1-1
V gene: TRBV28
clone size: NA
D gene: NA
CDR3 DNA: TGTGCCAGCAGTTGGGGGACAGAAGCTTTCTTT
CDR3 protein: CASSWGTEAFF

J gene: TRBJ2-7
V gene: TRBV5-1
clone size: NA
D gene: NA
CDR3 DNA: TGCGCCAGCAGCACTGGAGGGCAGGTATCCTACGAGCAGTACTTC
CDR3 protein: CASSTGGQVSYEQYF

J gene: TRBJ2-6
V gene: TRBV7-2
clone size: NA
D gene: TRBD2
CDR3 DNA: TGTGCCAGCAGCTGGGGGGGGACCACTGGGGCCAACGTCCTGACTTTC
CDR3 protein: CASSWGGTTGANVLTF

J gene: TRBJ2-3
V gene: TRBV2
clone size: NA
D gene: TRBD2
CDR3 DNA: TGTGCCAGCAGTGCCGGGGACTACACAGATACGCAGTATTTT
CDR3 protein: CASSAGDYTDTQYF

J gene: TRBJ1-2
V gene: TRBV4-2
clone size: NA
D gene: TRBD1
CDR3 DNA: TGTGCCAGCAGCCAAGGACTGGACAGGGGGCAAATTAACTATGGCTACACCTTC
CDR3 protein: CASSQGLDRGQINYGYTF

J gene: TRBJ1-6
V gene: TRBV7-6
clone size: once
D gene: NA
CDR3 DNA: TGTGCCAGCAGCCCCTTGTCGTCTTCACCCCTCCACTTT
CDR3 protein: CASSPLSSSPLHF

J gene: TRBJ2-1
V gene: TRBV3-1/TRBV3-2
clone size: once
D gene: NA
CDR3 DNA: TGTGCCAGCAGCCAAGGCGAGAATGAGCAGTTCTTC
CDR3 protein: CASSQGENEQFF

J gene: TRBJ2-5
V gene: TRBV6-6
clone size: NA
D gene: NA
CDR3 DNA: TGTGCCAGCAGCTCCGGGTTACTGGGGCGGGGAGAGACCCAGTACTTC
CDR3 protein: CASSSGLLGRGETQYF

J gene: TRBJ2-7
V gene: TRBV5-5
clone size: few
D gene: TRBD1
CDR3 DNA: TGTGCCAGCAGCTCCGGGACAGGGCTCAACGAGCAGTACTTC
CDR3 protein: CASSSGTGLNEQYF

J gene: TRBJ1-4
V gene: TRBV5-1
clone size: NA
D gene: NA
CDR3 DNA: TGCGCCAGCAGTCCCACTGACAGAGAAAAACTGTTTTTT
CDR3 protein: CASSPTDREKLFF

J gene: TRBJ2-2
V gene: TRBV7-6
clone size: NA
D gene: NA
CDR3 DNA: TGTGCCAGCAGCTCCCGCCCCCGTTGGCAGAACACCGGGGAGCTGTTTTTT
CDR3 protein: CASSSRPRWQNTGELFF

J gene: TRBJ2-7
V gene: TRBV7-3
clone size: NA
D gene: NA
CDR3 DNA: TGTGCCAGCAGCTCCGCGGGCGGAACCTACGAGCAGTACTTC
CDR3 protein: CASSSAGGTYEQYF

J gene: TRBJ1-1
V gene: TRBV6-5
clone size: NA
D gene: NA
CDR3 DNA: TGTGCCAGCAGTTCTCTGAGGGAAGCTTTCTTT
CDR3 protein: CASSSLREAFF

J gene: TRBJ2-4
V gene: TRBV7-2
clone size: NA
D gene: TRBD2
CDR3 DNA: TGTGCCAGCAGCTTTGGGGGGAGGGGAGCCAAAAACATTCAGTACTTC
CDR3 protein: CASSFGGRGAKNIQYF

J gene: TRBJ2-5
V gene: TRBV13
clone size: NA
D gene: NA
CDR3 DNA: TGTGCCAGCAGCTTAGCAGGGGTCGAGACCCAGTACTTC
CDR3 protein: CASSLAGVETQYF

J gene: TRBJ2-5
V gene: TRBV4-3
clone size: NA
D gene: TRBD2
CDR3 DNA: TGCGCCAGCAGCCGAGGACTAGCGGGGACGTTGGATGAGACCCAGTACTTC
CDR3 protein: CASSRGLAGTLDETQYF

J gene: TRBJ2-1
V gene: TRBV7-9
clone size: NA
D gene: NA
CDR3 DNA: TGTGCCAGCAGCTTAGCGGGCAGCAATGAGCAGTTCTTC
CDR3 protein: CASSLAGSNEQFF

J gene: TRBJ2-1
V gene: TRBV18
clone size: NA
D gene: NA
CDR3 DNA: TGTGCCAGCTCACTTTCCTGGGGTGGGAGTTCCCGGGACAATGAGCAGTTCTTC
CDR3 protein: CASSLSWGGSSRDNEQFF

J gene: TRBJ1-5
V gene: TRBV28
clone size: NA
D gene: NA
CDR3 DNA: TGTGCGACCAAGGATACAGGGTCTTTCGGGCCCCAGCATTTT
CDR3 protein: CATKDTGSFGPQHF

J gene: TRBJ2-1
V gene: TRBV29-1
clone size: once
D gene: TRBD1
CDR3 DNA: TGCAGCCTTATCGGACAGGGTGGGTCCTACAATGAGCAGTTCTTC
CDR3 protein: CSLIGQGGSYNEQFF

J gene: TRBJ1-1
V gene: TRBV10-3
clone size: NA
D gene: NA
CDR3 DNA: TGTGCCATCAGTGTCGGAGGGGTAAACACTGAAGCTTTCTTT
CDR3 protein: CAISVGGVNTEAFF

J gene: TRBJ1-4
V gene: TRBV10-3
clone size: NA
D gene: NA
CDR3 DNA: TGTGCCATCAGTGAGGGACAGAACGAAAAACTGTTTTTT
CDR3 protein: CAISEGQNEKLFF

J gene: TRBJ1-2
V gene: TRBV19
clone size: once
D gene: NA
CDR3 DNA: TGTGCCAGTACCTTACAGGGAGGGAACTATGGCTACACCTTC
CDR3 protein: CASTLQGGNYGYTF

J gene: TRBJ1-5
V gene: TRBV6-6
clone size: NA
D gene: NA
CDR3 DNA: TGTGCCAGCAACTTCAGGGATCAGCCCCAGCATTTT
CDR3 protein: CASNFRDQPQHF

J gene: TRBJ2-1
V gene: TRBV7-2
clone size: NA
D gene: TRBD2
CDR3 DNA: TGTGCCAGCAGCTTAGGGACGGGAGGGGTGGAGCAGTTCTTC
CDR3 protein: CASSLGTGGVEQFF

J gene: TRBJ2-1
V gene: TRBV5-6
clone size: NA
D gene: NA
CDR3 DNA: TGTGCCAGCAGCTTGGGCTCGGGAAGGAGCTCCTACAATGAGCAGTTCTTC
CDR3 protein: CASSLGSGRSSYNEQFF

J gene: TRBJ1-1
V gene: TRBV19
clone size: NA
D gene: NA
CDR3 DNA: TGTGCCAGTATCGAGGCGGGGTACGCTGAAGCTTTCTTT
CDR3 protein: CASIEAGYAEAFF

J gene: TRBJ1-2
V gene: TRBV4-3
clone size: NA
D gene: TRBD1
CDR3 DNA: TGCGCCAGCAGCCAAGATCGTCCGGGACAGGGCCACTATGGCTACACCTTC
CDR3 protein: CASSQDRPGQGHYGYTF

J gene: TRBJ2-7
V gene: TRBV2
clone size: once
D gene: TRBD1
CDR3 DNA: TGTGCCAGCTGGACAGGGGACAGCGAGCAGTACTTC
CDR3 protein: CASWTGDSEQYF

J gene: TRBJ2-7
V gene: TRBV5-4
clone size: NA
D gene: TRBD2
CDR3 DNA: TGTGCCAGCAGCCCGGGACTAAGCTCCTACGAGCAGTACTTC
CDR3 protein: CASSPGLSSYEQYF

J gene: TRBJ1-6
V gene: TRBV10-3
clone size: once
D gene: NA
CDR3 DNA: TGTGCCAGCAGGTTTACGGATAATTCACCCCTCCACTTT
CDR3 protein: CASRFTDNSPLHF

J gene: TRBJ2-1
V gene: TRBV5-1
clone size: NA
D gene: TRBD1
CDR3 DNA: TGCGCCAGCAGCTTGGTACAGGGGGGCGATGAGCAGTTCTTC
CDR3 protein: CASSLVQGGDEQFF

J gene: TRBJ2-7
V gene: TRBV3-1/TRBV3-2
clone size: NA
D gene: NA
CDR3 DNA: TGTGCCAGCAGCCAACAAATGACATATTCCTACGAGCAGTACTTC
CDR3 protein: CASSQQMTYSYEQYF

J gene: TRBJ2-7
V gene: TRBV28
clone size: NA
D gene: TRBD1
CDR3 DNA: TGTGCCAGCAGGACAGGGTCGCGGGAGCAGTACTTC
CDR3 protein: CASRTGSREQYF

J gene: TRBJ2-7
V gene: TRBV18
clone size: few
D gene: NA
CDR3 DNA: TGTGCCAGCTCACCCAGGGAATTGGGATACGAGCAGTACTTC
CDR3 protein: CASSPRELGYEQYF

J gene: TRBJ2-5
V gene: TRBV27
clone size: NA
D gene: NA
CDR3 DNA: TGTGCCAGTACCGCGGGTCCCCAAGAGACCCAGTACTTC
CDR3 protein: CASTAGPQETQYF

J gene: TRBJ1-3
V gene: TRBV29-1
clone size: NA
D gene: NA
CDR3 DNA: TGCAGCGTCGAAAAATACAGGGACTCTGGAAACACCATATATTTT
CDR3 protein: CSVEKYRDSGNTIYF

J gene: TRBJ2-6
V gene: TRBV3-1/TRBV3-2
clone size: NA
D gene: NA
CDR3 DNA: TGTGCCAGCAGCCAATGGGGCTCCAACTCTGGGGCCAACGTCCTGACTTTC
CDR3 protein: CASSQWGSNSGANVLTF

J gene: TRBJ2-7
V gene: TRBV6-2/TRBV6-3
clone size: NA
D gene: TRBD2
CDR3 DNA: TGTGCCAGCAGTGTGACGCGGGAGTCCGAGCAGTACTTC
CDR3 protein: CASSVTRESEQYF

J gene: TRBJ2-3
V gene: TRBV4-3
clone size: NA
D gene: TRBD2
CDR3 DNA: TGCGCCACCCGGGGGGACACAGATACGCAGTATTTT
CDR3 protein: CATRGDTDTQYF

J gene: TRBJ2-1
V gene: TRBV24-1
clone size: NA
D gene: NA
CDR3 DNA: TGTGCCACCAGTGACTGGAGGAGCTCCTACAATGAGCAGTTCTTC
CDR3 protein: CATSDWRSSYNEQFF

J gene: TRBJ1-1
V gene: TRBV19
clone size: NA
D gene: NA
CDR3 DNA: TGTGCCAGTATTGGCAGGGAGGGGGGGACTGAAGCTTTCTTT
CDR3 protein: CASIGREGGTEAFF

J gene: TRBJ1-1
V gene: TRBV28
clone size: NA
D gene: NA
CDR3 DNA: TGTGCCAGCAGTTACAGGGTAGACACTGAAGCTTTCTTT
CDR3 protein: CASSYRVDTEAFF

J gene: TRBJ2-7
V gene: TRBV13
clone size: NA
D gene: NA
CDR3 DNA: TGTGCCAGCAGCCCTGGGCAGAGTCATTCCTACGAGCAGTACTTC
CDR3 protein: CASSPGQSHSYEQYF

J gene: TRBJ2-1
V gene: TRBV11-3
clone size: NA
D gene: NA
CDR3 DNA: TGTGCCAGCAGCGCGGGATATGAGCAGTTCTTC
CDR3 protein: CASSAGYEQFF

J gene: TRBJ1-5
V gene: TRBV6-5
clone size: NA
D gene: NA
CDR3 DNA: TGTGCCAGCACCCCGACAGTTAATCAGCCCCAGCATTTT
CDR3 protein: CASTPTVNQPQHF